These 3 T cell receptor beta chains came from one sample sequenced in a study of T cells in Graves' hyperthyroidism and ophthalmopathy. RNA transcripts gave rise to amplified TCR beta CDR3 regions. HTBI primers drove first-round RT-PCR of the TCR CDR3. Via MiXCR, TCRdb re-called the multiplex PCR reads, giving one row per CDR3 protein. The sample records roughly 290,000 distinct CDR3 sequences, roughly an eighth being singletons. The sequenced sample consisted of blood. Receptors originate from a woman in her thirties or forties with Graves' hyperthyroidism.

This clonotype was detected only a few times. The J gene is TRBJ2-1, the V gene TRBV19; the D gene is possibly TRBD2 (6 bases). The CDR3 extends over 15 amino acids. Deletions cut 10 bases from V and 4 bases from J, with 20 bases between. Per germline, CDR1 LNHDA and CDR2 SQIVND (reference sequence). The CDR3 sequence: CATGDWGTKYNEQFF. CDR3 nucleotide sequence: TGTGCCACCGGGGACTGGGGGACCAAATACAATGAGCAGTTCTTC.

This clonotype was seen ten or more times. V is TRBV5-1 and J is TRBJ2-3; D remains ambiguous. The CDR3 is made up of 16 amino acids. Germline V gene data show CDR1 as SGHRS and CDR2 as YFSETQ. V was trimmed by 5 bases and J by 0 bases, leaving 16 bases between them. The CDR3 loop reads CASRRSLAPSTDTQYF. Written as DNA, the CDR3 is TGCGCCAGCAGACGGAGTTTAGCTCCTAGCACAGATACGCAGTATTTT.

At least ten counts were recorded for this clonotype. The rearrangement uses TRBV2 and TRBJ2-5; 9 nucleotides line up with TRBD1. Trimming at V came to 8 bases and at J to 4 bases, leaving 2 bases not matched to a gene. CDR1 and CDR2 from the germline V gene are SNHLY and FYNNEI. The CDR3 runs 12 residues. CDR3 coding DNA: TGTGCCAGCGAGGACAGGGGAGAGACCCAGTACTTC. This codes for CASEDRGETQYF.